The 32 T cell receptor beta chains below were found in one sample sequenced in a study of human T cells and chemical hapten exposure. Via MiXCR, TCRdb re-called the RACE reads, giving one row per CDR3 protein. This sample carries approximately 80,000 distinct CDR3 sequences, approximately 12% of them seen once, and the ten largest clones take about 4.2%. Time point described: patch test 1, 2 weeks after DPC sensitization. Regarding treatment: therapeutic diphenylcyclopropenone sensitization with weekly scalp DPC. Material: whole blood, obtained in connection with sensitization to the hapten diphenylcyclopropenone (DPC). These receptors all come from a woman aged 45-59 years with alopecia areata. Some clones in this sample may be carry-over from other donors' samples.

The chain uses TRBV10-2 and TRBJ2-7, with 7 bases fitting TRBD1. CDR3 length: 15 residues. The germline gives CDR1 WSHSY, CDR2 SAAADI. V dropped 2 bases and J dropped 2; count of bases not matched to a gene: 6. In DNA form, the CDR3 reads TGCGCCAGCAGTGAGCAGACAGGGATGACCTACGAGCAGTACTTC. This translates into CASSEQTGMTYEQYF.

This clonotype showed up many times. The CDR3 DNA sequence: TGTGCCAGCAGTCCTCCGGGGAGGGCAGATACGCAGTATTTT. Amino acids: CASSPPGRADTQYF. The V gene is TRBV28, the J gene TRBJ2-3; TRBD2 matches at 7 bases. Germline CDR1 reads MDHEN; CDR2 reads SYDVKM. The CDR3 is 14 residues long. V shed 5 bases, J shed 4 bases, and the junction held 6 bases outside the gene matches.

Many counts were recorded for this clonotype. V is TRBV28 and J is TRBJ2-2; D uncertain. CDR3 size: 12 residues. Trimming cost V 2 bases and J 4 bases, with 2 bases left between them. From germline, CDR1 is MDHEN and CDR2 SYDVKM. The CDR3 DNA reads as TGTGCCAGCAGTTTACTCACCGGGGAGCTGTTTTTT. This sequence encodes CASSLLTGELFF.

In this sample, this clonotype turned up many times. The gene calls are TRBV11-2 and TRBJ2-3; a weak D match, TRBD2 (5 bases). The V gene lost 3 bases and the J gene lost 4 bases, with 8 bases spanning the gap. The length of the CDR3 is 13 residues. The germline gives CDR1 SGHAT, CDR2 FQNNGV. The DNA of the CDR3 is TGTGCCAGCAGCTTTATGAGGGCAGATACGCAGTATTTT. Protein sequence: CASSFMRADTQYF.

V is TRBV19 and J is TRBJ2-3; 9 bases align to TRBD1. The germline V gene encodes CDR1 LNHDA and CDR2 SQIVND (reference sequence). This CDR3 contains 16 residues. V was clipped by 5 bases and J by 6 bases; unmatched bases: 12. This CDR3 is CASSFRDRAHLDTQYF. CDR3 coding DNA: TGTGCCAGTAGTTTCCGGGACAGGGCCCATTTGGATACGCAGTATTTT.

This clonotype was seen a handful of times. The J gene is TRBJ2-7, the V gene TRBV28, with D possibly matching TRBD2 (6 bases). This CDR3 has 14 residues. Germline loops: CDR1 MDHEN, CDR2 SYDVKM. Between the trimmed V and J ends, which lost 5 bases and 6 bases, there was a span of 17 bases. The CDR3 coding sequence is TGTGCCAGCAGTGTGGGGGGAAATACCCGCGAGCAGTACTTC. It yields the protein CASSVGGNTREQYF. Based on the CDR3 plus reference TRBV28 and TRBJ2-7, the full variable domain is DVKVTQSSRYLVKRTGEKVFLECVQDMDHENMFWYRQDPGLGLRLIYFSYDVKMKEKGDIPEGYSVSREKKERFSLILESASTNQTSMYLCASSVGGNTREQYFGPGTRLTVT.

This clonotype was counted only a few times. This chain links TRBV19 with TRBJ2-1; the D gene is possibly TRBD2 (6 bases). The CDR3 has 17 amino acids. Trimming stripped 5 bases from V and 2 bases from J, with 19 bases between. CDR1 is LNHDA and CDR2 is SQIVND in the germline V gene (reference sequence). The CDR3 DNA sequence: TGTGCCAGTAGTGGACGACTAGGGCTAGCGCCCTACAATGAGCAGTTCTTC. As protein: CASSGRLGLAPYNEQFF.

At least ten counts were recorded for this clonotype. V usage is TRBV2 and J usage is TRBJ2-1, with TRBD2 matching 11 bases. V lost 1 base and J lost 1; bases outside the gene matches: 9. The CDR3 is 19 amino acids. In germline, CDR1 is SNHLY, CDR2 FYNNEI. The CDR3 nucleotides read TGTGCCAGCAGTGAAGTGGGACTAGCGGTCGGCAGGTCCTACAATGAGCAGTTCTTC. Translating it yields CASSEVGLAVGRSYNEQFF.

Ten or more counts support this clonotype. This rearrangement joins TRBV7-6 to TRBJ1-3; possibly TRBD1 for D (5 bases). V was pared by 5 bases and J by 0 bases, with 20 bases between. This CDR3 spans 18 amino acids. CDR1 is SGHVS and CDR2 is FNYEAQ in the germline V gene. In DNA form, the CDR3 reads TGTGCCAGCAGCGCCCTCCCGGACACCGGACCCTCTGGAAACACCATATATTTT. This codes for CASSALPDTGPSGNTIYF. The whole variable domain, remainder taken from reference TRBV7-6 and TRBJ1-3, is GAGVSQSPRYKVTKRGQDVALRCDPISGHVSLYWYRQALGQGPEFLTYFNYEAQQDKSGLPNDRFSAERPEGSISTLTIQRTEQRDSAMYRCASSALPDTGPSGNTIYFGEGSWLTVV.

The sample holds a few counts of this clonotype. The CDR3 region is CASSLGTGVEGYTF. DNA for the CDR3: TGTGCCAGCAGTTTGGGGACAGGGGTTGAGGGCTACACCTTC. V usage is TRBV12-3 or TRBV12-4 and J usage is TRBJ1-2, with 10 positions matching TRBD1. CDR3 length equals 14 residues. With 3 bases clipped from V and 8 bases from J, the junction kept 6 bases outside the gene matches.

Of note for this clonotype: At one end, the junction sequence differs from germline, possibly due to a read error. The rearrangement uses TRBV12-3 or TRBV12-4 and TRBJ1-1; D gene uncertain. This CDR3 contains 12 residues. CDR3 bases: TGTGCCAGCAGTCTCGGAAACACTAAAGCTTTCTTT. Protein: CASSLGNTKAFF.

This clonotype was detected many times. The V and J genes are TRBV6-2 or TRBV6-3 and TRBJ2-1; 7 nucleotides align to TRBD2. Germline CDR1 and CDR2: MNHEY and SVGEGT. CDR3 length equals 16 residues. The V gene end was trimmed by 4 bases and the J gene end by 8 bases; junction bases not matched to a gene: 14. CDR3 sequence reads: CASSSFTRSGGDEQFF. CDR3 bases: TGTGCCAGCAGTTCGTTCACCCGCTCTGGGGGGGATGAGCAGTTCTTC.

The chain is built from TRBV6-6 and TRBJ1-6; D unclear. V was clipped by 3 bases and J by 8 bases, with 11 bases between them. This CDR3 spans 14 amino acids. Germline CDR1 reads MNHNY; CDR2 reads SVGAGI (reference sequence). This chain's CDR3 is CASSYSERYSPLHF. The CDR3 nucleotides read TGTGCCAGCAGTTATTCGGAGAGGTATTCACCCCTCCACTTT.

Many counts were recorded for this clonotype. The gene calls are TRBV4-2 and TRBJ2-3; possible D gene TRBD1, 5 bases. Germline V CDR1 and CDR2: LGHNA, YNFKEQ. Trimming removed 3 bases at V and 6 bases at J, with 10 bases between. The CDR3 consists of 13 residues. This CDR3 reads CASSQDTRDTQYF. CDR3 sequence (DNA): TGTGCCAGCAGCCAGGACACCCGGGATACGCAGTATTTT.

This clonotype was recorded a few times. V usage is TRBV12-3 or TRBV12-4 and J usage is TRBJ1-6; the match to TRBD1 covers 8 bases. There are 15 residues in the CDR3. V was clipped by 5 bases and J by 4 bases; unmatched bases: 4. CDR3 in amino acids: CASSPGQGYNSPLHF. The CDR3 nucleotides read TGTGCCAGCAGTCCCGGACAGGGATATAATTCACCCCTCCACTTT.

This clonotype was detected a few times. The CDR3 loop reads CASSYVSGRETQYF. The CDR3 coding sequence is TGTGCCAGCAGTTACGTAAGCGGAAGAGAGACCCAGTACTTC. V usage is TRBV6-2 or TRBV6-3 and J usage is TRBJ2-5; D is possibly TRBD2 (5 bases). The CDR3 is 14 residues long. CDR1 and CDR2 from the germline V gene are MNHEY and SVGEGT. Between the trimmed V and J ends, which lost 2 bases and 4 bases, there was a span of 11 bases.

The CDR3 is CSALRLAGAGYNEQFF. The CDR3 DNA follows: TGCAGTGCTTTGAGACTAGCGGGGGCCGGCTACAATGAGCAGTTCTTC. This chain uses TRBV20-1 with TRBJ2-1; 12 bases fit TRBD2. Germline loops: CDR1 DFQATT, CDR2 SNEGSKA (reference sequence). The CDR3 is 16 amino acids. V dropped 5 bases and J dropped 3; count of bases not matched to a gene: 8.

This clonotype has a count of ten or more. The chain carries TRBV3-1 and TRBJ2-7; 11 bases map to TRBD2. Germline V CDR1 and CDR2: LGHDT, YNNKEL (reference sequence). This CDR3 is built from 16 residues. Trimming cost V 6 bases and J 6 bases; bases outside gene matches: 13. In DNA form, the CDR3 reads TGTGCCAGCAGTCGCCAGACTAGCGGGAAGGTTCCCGAGCAGTACTTC. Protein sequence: CASSRQTSGKVPEQYF.

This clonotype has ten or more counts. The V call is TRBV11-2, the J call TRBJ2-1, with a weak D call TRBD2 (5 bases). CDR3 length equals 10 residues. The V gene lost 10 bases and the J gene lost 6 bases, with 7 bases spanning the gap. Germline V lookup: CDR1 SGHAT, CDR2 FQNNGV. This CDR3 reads CAIRGNEQFF. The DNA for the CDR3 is TGTGCCATCCGGGGCAATGAGCAGTTCTTC.

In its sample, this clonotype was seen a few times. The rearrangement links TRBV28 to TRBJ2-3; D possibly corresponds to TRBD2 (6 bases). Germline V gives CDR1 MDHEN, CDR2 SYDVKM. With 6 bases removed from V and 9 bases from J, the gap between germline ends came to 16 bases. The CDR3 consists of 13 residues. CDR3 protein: CASRIPGGTTQYF. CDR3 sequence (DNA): TGTGCCAGCAGGATACCTGGGGGGACCACGCAGTATTTT.

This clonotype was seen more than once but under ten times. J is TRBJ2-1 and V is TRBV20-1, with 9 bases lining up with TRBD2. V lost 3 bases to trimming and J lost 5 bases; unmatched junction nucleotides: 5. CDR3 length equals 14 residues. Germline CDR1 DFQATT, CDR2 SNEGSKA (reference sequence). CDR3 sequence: CSASILAGHNEQFF. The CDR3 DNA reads TGCAGTGCTAGTATCCTAGCGGGGCACAATGAGCAGTTCTTC.

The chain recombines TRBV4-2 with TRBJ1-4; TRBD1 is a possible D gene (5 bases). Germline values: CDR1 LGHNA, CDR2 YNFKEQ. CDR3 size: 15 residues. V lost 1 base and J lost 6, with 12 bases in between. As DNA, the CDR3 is TGTGCCAGCAGCCAAGCCGGGGGTCCCTATGAAAAACTGTTTTTT. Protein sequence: CASSQAGGPYEKLFF.

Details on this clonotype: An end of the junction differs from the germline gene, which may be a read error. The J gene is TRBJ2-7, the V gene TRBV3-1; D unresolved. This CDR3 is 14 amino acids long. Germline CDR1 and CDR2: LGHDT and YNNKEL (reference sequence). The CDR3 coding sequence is TGTGCCAGCAGCCAAGGGACGAGTCCGGTCGAGCAGCACTTC. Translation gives CASSQGTSPVEQHF.

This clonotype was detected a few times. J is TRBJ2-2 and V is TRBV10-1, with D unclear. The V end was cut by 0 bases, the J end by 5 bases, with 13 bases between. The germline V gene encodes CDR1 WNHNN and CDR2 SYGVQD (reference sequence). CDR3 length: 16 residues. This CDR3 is CASSESSQYSTGELFF. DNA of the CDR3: TGCGCCAGCAGTGAGTCCTCGCAATACAGTACCGGGGAGCTGTTTTTT.

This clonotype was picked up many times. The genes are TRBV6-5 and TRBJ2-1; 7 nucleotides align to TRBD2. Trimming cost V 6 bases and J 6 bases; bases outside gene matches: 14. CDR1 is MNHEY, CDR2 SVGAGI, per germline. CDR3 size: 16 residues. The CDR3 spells CASSQVREPGGNEQFF. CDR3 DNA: TGTGCCAGCAGCCAGGTTCGGGAACCGGGGGGCAATGAGCAGTTCTTC.

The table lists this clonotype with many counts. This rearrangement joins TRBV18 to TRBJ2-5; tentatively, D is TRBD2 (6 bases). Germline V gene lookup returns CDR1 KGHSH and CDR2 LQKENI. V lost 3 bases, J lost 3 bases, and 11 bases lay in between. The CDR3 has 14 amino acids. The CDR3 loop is CASSPRELEETQYF. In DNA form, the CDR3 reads TGTGCCAGCTCACCCCGGGAGTTGGAAGAGACCCAGTACTTC.

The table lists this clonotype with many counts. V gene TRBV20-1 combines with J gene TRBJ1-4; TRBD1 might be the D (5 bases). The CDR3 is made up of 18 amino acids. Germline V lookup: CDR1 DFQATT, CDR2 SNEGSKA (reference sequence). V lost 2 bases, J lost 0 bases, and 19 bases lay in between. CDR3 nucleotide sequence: TGCAGTGCTAGATACCGACAGAGAAACATTGCAACTAATGAAAAACTGTTTTTT. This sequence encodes CSARYRQRNIATNEKLFF.

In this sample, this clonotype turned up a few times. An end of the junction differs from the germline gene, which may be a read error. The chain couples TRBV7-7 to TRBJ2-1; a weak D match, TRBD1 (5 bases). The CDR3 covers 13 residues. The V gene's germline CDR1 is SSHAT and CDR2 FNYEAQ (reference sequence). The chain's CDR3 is CASSPNQGYEQFF. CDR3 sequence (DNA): TGTGCTAGCAGCCCCAACCAGGGTTATGAGCAGTTCTTC.

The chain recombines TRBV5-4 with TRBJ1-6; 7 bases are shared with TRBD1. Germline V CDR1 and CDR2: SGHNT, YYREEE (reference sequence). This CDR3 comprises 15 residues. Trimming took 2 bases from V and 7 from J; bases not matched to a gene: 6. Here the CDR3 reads CASSFRTGRNSPLHF. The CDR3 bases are TGTGCCAGCAGCTTTCGGACAGGCCGAAATTCACCCCTCCACTTT.

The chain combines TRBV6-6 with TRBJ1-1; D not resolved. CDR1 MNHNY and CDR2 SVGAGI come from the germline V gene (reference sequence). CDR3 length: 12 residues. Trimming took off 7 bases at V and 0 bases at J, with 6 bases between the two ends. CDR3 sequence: CASNQMNTEAFF. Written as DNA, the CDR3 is TGTGCCAGCAACCAAATGAACACTGAAGCTTTCTTT.

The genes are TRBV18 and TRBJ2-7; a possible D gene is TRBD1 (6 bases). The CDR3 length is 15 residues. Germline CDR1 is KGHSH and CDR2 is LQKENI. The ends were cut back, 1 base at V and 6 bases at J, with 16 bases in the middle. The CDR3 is CASSPRERGTGEQYF. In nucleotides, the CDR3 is TGTGCCAGCTCACCACGGGAAAGGGGGACGGGCGAGCAGTACTTC. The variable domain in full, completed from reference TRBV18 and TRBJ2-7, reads NAGVMQNPRHLVRRRGQEARLRCSPMKGHSHVYWYRQLPEEGLKFMVYLQKENIIDESGMPKERFSAEFPKEGPSILRIQQVVRGDSAAYFCASSPRERGTGEQYFGPGTRLTVT.

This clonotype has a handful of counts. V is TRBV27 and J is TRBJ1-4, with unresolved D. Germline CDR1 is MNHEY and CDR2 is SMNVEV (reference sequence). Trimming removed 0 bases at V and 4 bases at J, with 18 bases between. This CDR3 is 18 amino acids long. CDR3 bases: TGTGCCAGCAGTTTATCCCCCGGGTCGGAGCTTCATAATGAAAAACTGTTTTTT. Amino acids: CASSLSPGSELHNEKLFF.